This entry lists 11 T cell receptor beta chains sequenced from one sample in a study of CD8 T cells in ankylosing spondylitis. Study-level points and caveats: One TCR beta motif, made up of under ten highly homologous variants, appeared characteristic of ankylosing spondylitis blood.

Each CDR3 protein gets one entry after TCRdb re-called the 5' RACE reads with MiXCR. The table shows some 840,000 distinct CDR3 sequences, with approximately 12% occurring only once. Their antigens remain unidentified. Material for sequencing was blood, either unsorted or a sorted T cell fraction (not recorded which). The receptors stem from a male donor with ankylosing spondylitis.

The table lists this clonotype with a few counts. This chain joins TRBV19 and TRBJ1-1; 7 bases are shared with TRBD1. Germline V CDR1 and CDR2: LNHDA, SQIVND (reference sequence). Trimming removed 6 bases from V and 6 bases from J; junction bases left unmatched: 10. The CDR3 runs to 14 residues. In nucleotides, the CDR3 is TGTGCCAGTAGCAGGACAGGAACGATCGCTGAAGCTTTCTTT. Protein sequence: CASSRTGTIAEAFF.

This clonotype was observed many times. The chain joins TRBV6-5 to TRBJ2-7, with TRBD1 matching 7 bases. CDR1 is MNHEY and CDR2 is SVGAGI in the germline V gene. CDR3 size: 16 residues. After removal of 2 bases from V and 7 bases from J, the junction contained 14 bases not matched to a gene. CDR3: CASSYGQTGRLGEQYF. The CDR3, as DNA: TGTGCCAGCAGTTACGGACAGACAGGGAGATTGGGTGAGCAGTACTTC.

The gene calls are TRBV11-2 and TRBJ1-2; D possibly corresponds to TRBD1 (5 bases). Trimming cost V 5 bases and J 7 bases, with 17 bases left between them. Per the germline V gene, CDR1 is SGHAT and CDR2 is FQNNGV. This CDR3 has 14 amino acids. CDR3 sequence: CASSARQFRSGYTF. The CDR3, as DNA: TGTGCCAGCAGCGCGCGACAGTTCCGGAGTGGCTACACCTTC.

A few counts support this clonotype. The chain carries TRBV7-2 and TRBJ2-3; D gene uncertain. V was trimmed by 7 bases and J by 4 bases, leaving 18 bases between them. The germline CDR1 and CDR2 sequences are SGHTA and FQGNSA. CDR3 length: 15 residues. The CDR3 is CASTQLGSWADTQYF. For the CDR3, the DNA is TGTGCCAGCACCCAACTCGGTAGTTGGGCAGATACGCAGTATTTT.

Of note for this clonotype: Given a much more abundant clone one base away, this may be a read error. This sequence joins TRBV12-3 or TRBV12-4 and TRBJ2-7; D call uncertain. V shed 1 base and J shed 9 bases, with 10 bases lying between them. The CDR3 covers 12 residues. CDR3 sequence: CASSLEIGGQYF. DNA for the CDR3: TGTGCCAGCAGTTTAGAGATAGGTGGGCAGTACTTC.

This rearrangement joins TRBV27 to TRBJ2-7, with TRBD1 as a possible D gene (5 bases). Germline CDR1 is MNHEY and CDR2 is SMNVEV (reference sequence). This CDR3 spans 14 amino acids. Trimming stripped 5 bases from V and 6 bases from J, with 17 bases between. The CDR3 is CASSKSGIPREQYF. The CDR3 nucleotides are TGTGCCAGCAGTAAGTCAGGGATCCCTCGCGAGCAGTACTTC.

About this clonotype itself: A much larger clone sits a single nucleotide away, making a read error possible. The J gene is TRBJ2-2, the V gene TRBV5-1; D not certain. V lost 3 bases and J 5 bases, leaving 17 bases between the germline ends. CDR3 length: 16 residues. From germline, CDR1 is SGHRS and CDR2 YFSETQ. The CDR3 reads CASSSAISIGTGELFF. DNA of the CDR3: TGCGCCAGCAGCTCAGCGATCTCGATAGGGACCGGGGAGCTGTTTTTT. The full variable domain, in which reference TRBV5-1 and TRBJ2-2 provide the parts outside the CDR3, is KAGVTQTPRYLIKTRGQQVTLSCSPISGHRSVSWYQQTPGQGLQFLFEYFSETQRNKGNFPGRFSGRQFSNSRSEMNVSTLELGDSALYLCASSSAISIGTGELFFGEGSRLTVL.

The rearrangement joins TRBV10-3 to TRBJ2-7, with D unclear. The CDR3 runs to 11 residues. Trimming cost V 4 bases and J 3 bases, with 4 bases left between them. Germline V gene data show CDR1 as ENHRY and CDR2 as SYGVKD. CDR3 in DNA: TGTGCCATCAGTGTTGACTACGAGCAGTACTTC. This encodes CAISVDYEQYF.

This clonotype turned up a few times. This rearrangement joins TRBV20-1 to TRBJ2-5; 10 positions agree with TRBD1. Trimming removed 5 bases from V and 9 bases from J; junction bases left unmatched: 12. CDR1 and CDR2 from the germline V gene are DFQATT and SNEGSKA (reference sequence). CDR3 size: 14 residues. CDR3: CSAGTGAIERPQYF. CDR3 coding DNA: TGCAGTGCTGGGACAGGGGCCATCGAGAGACCCCAGTACTTC.

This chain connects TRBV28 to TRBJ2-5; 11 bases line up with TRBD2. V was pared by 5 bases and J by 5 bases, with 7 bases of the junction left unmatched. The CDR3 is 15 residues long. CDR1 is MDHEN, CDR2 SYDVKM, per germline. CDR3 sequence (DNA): TGTGCCAGCAGTCCTAGCGGGGGGTGGGAGGAGACCCAGTACTTC. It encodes CASSPSGGWEETQYF.

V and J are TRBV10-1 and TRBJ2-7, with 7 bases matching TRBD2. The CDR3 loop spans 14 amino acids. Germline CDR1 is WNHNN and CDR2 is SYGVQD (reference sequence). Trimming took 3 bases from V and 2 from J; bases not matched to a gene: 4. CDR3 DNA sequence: TGCGCCAGCAGTGAAGGACTAGTCCCCTACGAGCAGTACTTC. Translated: CASSEGLVPYEQYF.